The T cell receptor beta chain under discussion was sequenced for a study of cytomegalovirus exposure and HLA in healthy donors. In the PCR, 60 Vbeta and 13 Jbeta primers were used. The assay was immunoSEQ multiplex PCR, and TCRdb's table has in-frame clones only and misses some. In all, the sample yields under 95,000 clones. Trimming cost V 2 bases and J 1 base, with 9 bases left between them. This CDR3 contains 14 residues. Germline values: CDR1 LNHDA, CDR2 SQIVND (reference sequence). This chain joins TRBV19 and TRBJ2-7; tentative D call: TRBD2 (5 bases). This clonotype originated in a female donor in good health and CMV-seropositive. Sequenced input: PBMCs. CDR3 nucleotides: TGTGCCAGTAGTATATCCGGGGAATCCTACGAGCAGTACTTC. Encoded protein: CASSISGESYEQYF. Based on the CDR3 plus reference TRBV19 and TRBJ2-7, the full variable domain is DGGITQSPKYLFRKEGQNVTLSCEQNLNHDAMYWYRQDPGQGLRLIYYSQIVNDFQKGDIAEGYSVSREKKESFPLTVTSAQKNPTAFYLCASSISGESYEQYFGPGTRLTVT.